Below are 32 T cell receptor beta chains sequenced from a single sample in a study of blood T cell repertoires in COVID-19. Only in-frame clones appear in the TCRdb table, and some are missing; sequencing was by immunoSEQ multiplex PCR. This table has about 310,000 clones, 80% to 90% appearing once. The sequencing sample was made of PBMCs or T cells enriched from blood (not recorded which). The receptors here all came from a woman under 30 who had recovered from COVID-19.

The chain has TRBV14 and TRBJ2-3; D may be TRBD1 (6 bases). V was pared by 6 bases and J by 2 bases, with 18 bases between. CDR3 size: 16 residues. Germline-derived CDR1 and CDR2 are SGHDN and FVKESK. CDR3 region: CASSHQGWGNTDTQYF. DNA for the CDR3: TGTGCCAGCAGTCACCAGGGGTGGGGGAACACAGATACGCAGTATTTT.

V and J are TRBV7-3 and TRBJ2-7; the D is unclear. V gave up 0 bases and J gave up 0 bases, with 6 bases separating them. CDR1 and CDR2 from the germline V gene are SGHTA and FQGTGA. CDR3 size: 14 residues. DNA of the CDR3: TGTGCCAGCAGCTTAACCCCCTACTCCTACGAGCAGTACTTC. This codes for CASSLTPYSYEQYF.

The rearrangement joins TRBV11-2 to TRBJ2-5, with D tentatively TRBD1 (5 bases). Trimming removed 6 bases at V and 1 base at J, with 9 bases between. The CDR3 consists of 13 residues. Germline V gene sequence: CDR1 SGHAT, CDR2 FQNNGV. In DNA form, the CDR3 reads TGTGCCAGCAGAGAACAGGTCCAAGAGACCCAGTACTTC. Translated, it gives CASREQVQETQYF.

This sequence joins TRBV19 and TRBJ1-3; D possibly corresponds to TRBD1 (5 bases). Trimming took off 3 bases at V and 0 bases at J, with 12 bases between the two ends. This CDR3 has 16 residues. The germline gives CDR1 LNHDA, CDR2 SQIVND (reference sequence). The CDR3 coding sequence is TGTGCCAGTAGTATTTCGTCAGGACACTCTGGAAACACCATATATTTT. Translation gives CASSISSGHSGNTIYF.

The chain is built from TRBV7-9 and TRBJ2-3, with 9 bases that match TRBD1. The CDR3 is made up of 15 amino acids. The J segment lost 0 bases and the V segment lost 5 bases, leaving 3 bases of the junction unmatched. Germline values: CDR1 SEHNR, CDR2 FQNEAQ (reference sequence). The CDR3 region has the DNA TGTGCCAGCAGCCGGACAGGGGACAGCACAGATACGCAGTATTTT. Protein product: CASSRTGDSTDTQYF.

The CDR3 DNA sequence: TGTGCCAGCAGTGTTCAAACTGAAGCTTTCTTT. It translates to CASSVQTEAFF. This rearrangement joins TRBV2 to TRBJ1-1; D is unclear. This CDR3 has 11 residues. CDR1 and CDR2 (germline): SNHLY, FYNNEI. V shed 4 bases and J shed 5 bases, with 5 bases lying between them.

The rearrangement uses TRBV5-4 and TRBJ1-2, with 9 bases aligning to TRBD1. Trimming took 4 bases from V and 3 from J; bases not matched to a gene: 7. Germline-derived CDR1 and CDR2 are SGHNT and YYREEE (reference sequence). CDR3 length equals 15 residues. The chain's CDR3 is CASSRETGGYYGYTF. The CDR3 DNA reads as TGTGCCAGCAGCAGAGAGACAGGGGGGTACTATGGCTACACCTTC.

The chain couples TRBV3-1 (or the pseudogene TRBV3-2) to TRBJ2-3; possibly TRBD1 for D (5 bases). CDR1 and CDR2 from the germline V gene are LGHDT and YNNKEL (reference sequence). The CDR3 loop spans 15 amino acids. Trimming took 3 bases from V and 3 from J, leaving 13 bases between them. This chain's CDR3 is CASSHLFKGTDTQYF. The CDR3 coding sequence is TGTGCCAGCAGCCACCTATTCAAGGGGACAGATACGCAGTATTTT.

The J gene is TRBJ2-3, the V gene TRBV4-3; 9 positions agree with TRBD2. Germline V gene data show CDR1 as LGHNA and CDR2 as YSLEER. The CDR3 extends over 16 amino acids. Germline trimming cut 3 bases from V and 1 base from J; bases unmatched to any gene: 5. In nucleotides, the CDR3 is TGCGCCAGCAGCCAGCCAGCGGGGGGCGGCACAGATACGCAGTATTTT. Translated, it gives CASSQPAGGGTDTQYF.

This chain connects TRBV19 to TRBJ1-1, with a possible D match to TRBD1 (6 bases). Germline values: CDR1 LNHDA, CDR2 SQIVND (reference sequence). The CDR3 runs 14 residues. Trimming left V 3 bases short and J 1 base short, with 9 bases between. In DNA form, the CDR3 reads TGTGCCAGTAGTATCTCACAGGGGAACACTGAAGCTTTCTTT. The encoded protein is CASSISQGNTEAFF.

The rearrangement links TRBV7-2 to TRBJ1-5; tentative D call: TRBD1 (5 bases). V shed 2 bases and J shed 5 bases, with 13 bases lying between them. From germline, CDR1 is SGHTA and CDR2 FQGNSA. This CDR3 contains 15 residues. The CDR3 DNA reads TGTGCCAGCAGCTTAAGCCAGGGTTTGCATCAGCCCCAGCATTTT. This gives the protein CASSLSQGLHQPQHF.

This clone was recorded only once. The chain uses TRBV6-1 and TRBJ1-6, with 9 bases lining up with TRBD1. There are 16 residues in the CDR3. J was trimmed by 7 bases and V by 4 bases; bases with no gene match: 8. Per germline, CDR1 MNHNS and CDR2 SASEGT. The CDR3, as DNA: TGTGCCAGCAGTGCAAACGGACAGGGGACGAATTCACCCCTCCACTTT. It yields the protein CASSANGQGTNSPLHF.

This clone was seen a handful of times. The CDR3 sequence is CASSGIDRGLYEQYF. CDR3 nucleotides: TGTGCCAGCAGCGGCATAGACAGGGGGCTGTACGAGCAGTACTTC. The chain links TRBV6-5 to TRBJ2-7; 10 positions agree with TRBD1. Germline CDR1 reads MNHEY; CDR2 reads SVGAGI. V trimming: 6 bases; J trimming: 4 bases; junction bases outside the gene matches: 9. This CDR3 comprises 15 residues.

The chain employs TRBV4-1 and TRBJ1-2; TRBD1 matches at 7 bases. V was clipped by 2 bases and J by 4 bases; unmatched bases: 7. Germline CDR1 is MGHRA and CDR2 is YSYEKL. The CDR3 consists of 15 residues. DNA for the CDR3: TGCGCCAGCAGCCAAAGGCCAGGGGGTGGCTATGGCTACACCTTC. As protein: CASSQRPGGGYGYTF.

J is TRBJ2-7 and V is TRBV28, with 7 positions matching TRBD1. Germline V gene sequence: CDR1 MDHEN, CDR2 SYDVKM. Trimming at V came to 2 bases and at J to 2 bases, leaving 3 bases not matched to a gene. The CDR3 has 14 amino acids. CDR3: CASSLRQGAYEQYF. The CDR3 nucleotides read TGTGCCAGCAGTTTACGGCAGGGGGCCTACGAGCAGTACTTC.

The V call is TRBV30, the J call TRBJ1-3; unclear D gene. The V and J ends lost 3 bases and 2 bases respectively, with 14 bases between them. This CDR3 has 15 amino acids. Germline V gene lookup returns CDR1 GTSNPN and CDR2 SVGIG (reference sequence). CDR3 residues: CAWSDNRRTGNTIYF. DNA of the CDR3: TGTGCCTGGAGCGATAACCGGAGAACTGGAAACACCATATATTTT.

V usage is TRBV19 and J usage is TRBJ2-1; D remains ambiguous. V shed 7 bases and J shed 8 bases, with 15 bases lying between them. This CDR3 comprises 13 residues. Germline CDR1 LNHDA, CDR2 SQIVND (reference sequence). The DNA for the CDR3 is TGTGCCAGTAAAGGAGACTTACTCTATGAGCAGTTCTTC. Translating gives CASKGDLLYEQFF.

This chain joins TRBV7-8 and TRBJ2-2; 8 positions match TRBD1. This CDR3 is built from 16 residues. Germline V gives CDR1 SGHVS, CDR2 FQNEAQ. V dropped 4 bases and J dropped 2; count of bases not matched to a gene: 6. In DNA form, the CDR3 reads TGTGCCAGCAGCTGGAGGGGACAGGCAAACACCGGGGAGCTGTTTTTT. Protein sequence: CASSWRGQANTGELFF.

The chain couples TRBV2 to TRBJ2-1, with 7 bases lining up with TRBD1. Looked up from germline, CDR1 is SNHLY and CDR2 is FYNNEI. The CDR3 totals 14 residues. Trimming took 6 bases from V and 1 from J; bases not matched to a gene: 3. The chain's CDR3 is CASRTGQSYNEQFF. The CDR3 coding sequence is TGTGCCAGCAGAACGGGACAGTCCTACAATGAGCAGTTCTTC.

V and J are TRBV27 and TRBJ2-3; weak D call: TRBD1 (5 bases). The CDR3 runs 13 residues. The germline gives CDR1 MNHEY, CDR2 SMNVEV (reference sequence). V was trimmed by 10 bases and J by 0 bases, leaving 11 bases between them. DNA of the CDR3: TGTGCCACCAGCCGACAGAGCACAGATACGCAGTATTTT. Amino acid sequence: CATSRQSTDTQYF.

The V gene is TRBV28, the J gene TRBJ2-1; D unclear. The germline V gene encodes CDR1 MDHEN and CDR2 SYDVKM. The CDR3 has 13 amino acids. V shed 6 bases and J shed 5 bases, with 11 bases lying between them. CDR3 DNA sequence: TGTGCCAGCAGCCCGTTTCAGGACAATGAGCAGTTCTTC. Its protein product is CASSPFQDNEQFF.

The chain is built from TRBV5-1 and TRBJ2-6, with 8 bases that match TRBD1. V was clipped by 4 bases and J by 3 bases; unmatched bases: 9. Germline-derived CDR1 and CDR2 are SGHRS and YFSETQ. The CDR3 length is 17 residues. CDR3 in DNA: TGCGCCAGCAGCCCCCGACAGGGGTCTGGTGGGGCCAACGTCCTGACTTTC. Its protein product is CASSPRQGSGGANVLTF.

This chain uses TRBV5-1 with TRBJ2-5, with TRBD2 matching over 8 bases. In germline, CDR1 is SGHRS, CDR2 YFSETQ. This CDR3 is 16 amino acids long. The trim removed 0 bases at V and 1 base at J, leaving 5 bases unmatched. CDR3 sequence: CASSLVSGTLQETQYF. The CDR3 coding sequence is TGCGCCAGCAGCTTGGTTAGCGGGACACTCCAAGAGACCCAGTACTTC.

This clone was seen a handful of times. This chain links TRBV7-3 with TRBJ1-2; D is unresolved. The CDR3 sequence is 12 residues long. The V end was cut by 3 bases, the J end by 8 bases, with 10 bases between. Germline V gives CDR1 SGHTA, CDR2 FQGTGA. In DNA form, the CDR3 reads TGTGCCAGCAGCTTGTCGGGTGACGGCTACACCTTC. Translating it yields CASSLSGDGYTF.

In the case of this clone: The same CDR3 also results from other DNA sequences found in this sample. This chain links TRBV5-4 with TRBJ1-1, with D unresolved. V lost 1 base, J lost 5 bases, and 6 bases lay in between. Germline lookup yields CDR1 SGHNT and CDR2 YYREEE (reference sequence). The CDR3 runs to 12 residues. The CDR3 protein is CASSLRGTEAFF. CDR3 coding DNA: TGTGCCAGCAGCTTGCGAGGGACTGAAGCTTTCTTT.

This clone was detected only a few times. V is TRBV28 and J is TRBJ2-7, with D possibly being TRBD1 (5 bases). The CDR3 sequence is 14 residues long. CDR1 is MDHEN, CDR2 SYDVKM, per germline. V lost 2 bases and J 3 bases, leaving 11 bases between the germline ends. The CDR3 DNA is TGTGCCAGCAGTTTACAGGGTGAGGTCTACGAGCAGTACTTC. Protein sequence: CASSLQGEVYEQYF.

This chain joins TRBV5-1 and TRBJ2-1; the D gene is possibly TRBD1 (5 bases). Germline CDR1 SGHRS, CDR2 YFSETQ. The CDR3 runs 15 residues. Trimming shortened V by 1 base and J by 0 bases, and 8 bases separated the two germline ends. The CDR3 DNA sequence: TGCGCCAGCAGCTTGAGGGGTAACTCCTACAATGAGCAGTTCTTC. It specifies CASSLRGNSYNEQFF.

The chain carries TRBV19 and TRBJ2-3; tentative D call: TRBD2 (7 bases). This CDR3 has 14 residues. Germline CDR1 and CDR2: LNHDA and SQIVND (reference sequence). Trimming took off 6 bases at V and 4 bases at J, with 14 bases between the two ends. CDR3 in DNA: TGTGCCAGTAGCTTAGGGGGGGGGCCAGATACGCAGTATTTT. Amino acids: CASSLGGGPDTQYF.

The rearrangement links TRBV27 to TRBJ1-6; D remains ambiguous. The germline gives CDR1 MNHEY, CDR2 SMNVEV (reference sequence). There are 14 residues in the CDR3. V was clipped by 6 bases and J by 7 bases, with 13 bases between them. The CDR3 region has the DNA TGTGCCAGCAGCCTCGTCACAGTCAATTCACCCCTCCACTTT. It translates to CASSLVTVNSPLHF.

The V and J genes are TRBV19 and TRBJ1-3; D not resolved. Germline-derived CDR1 and CDR2 are LNHDA and SQIVND (reference sequence). Deletions cut 4 bases from V and 4 bases from J, with 14 bases between. The CDR3 runs to 15 residues. The CDR3 nucleotides read TGTGCCAGTAGTACAGATATCGCGGGGGGAAACACCATATATTTT. Its protein product is CASSTDIAGGNTIYF. The full variable domain, its missing parts supplied by reference TRBV19 and TRBJ1-3, is DGGITQSPKYLFRKEGQNVTLSCEQNLNHDAMYWYRQDPGQGLRLIYYSQIVNDFQKGDIAEGYSVSREKKESFPLTVTSAQKNPTAFYLCASSTDIAGGNTIYFGEGSWLTVV.

This chain links TRBV12-5 with TRBJ1-2, with 7 nucleotides matching TRBD1. With 4 bases clipped from V and 4 bases from J, the junction kept 15 bases outside the gene matches. The CDR3 consists of 17 residues. CDR1 and CDR2 (germline): LGHNT, FRNRAP. The chain's CDR3 is CASGSGTGDPRFYGYTF. In DNA, the CDR3 is TGTGCTAGTGGTTCGGGCACAGGGGACCCGCGCTTCTATGGCTACACCTTC.

This chain connects TRBV5-4 to TRBJ1-5, with TRBD1 matching over 8 bases. Germline V lookup: CDR1 SGHNT, CDR2 YYREEE (reference sequence). The V and J ends lost 0 bases and 5 bases, in that order; junction bases with no gene match: 7. This CDR3 spans 16 amino acids. CDR3 sequence (DNA): TGTGCCAGCAGCTTGGGGGGGACAGGAGGGGATCAGCCCCAGCATTTT. Its protein product is CASSLGGTGGDQPQHF.